Reported below is one T cell receptor (beta chain). Its specificity is not known. The sample belongs to a study of shared clonotypes between healthy human individuals. Overall study: Three plates were used per donor for CD4 naive, three for CD4 memory, two for CD8 naive and one for CD8 memory. Findings and limits, study-wide: Naive CD4 clonotypes were shared across a handful of donors at roughly 5%.

Germline CDR1 and CDR2: SGHRS and YFSETQ. The CDR3 spans 15 residues. V dropped 4 bases and J dropped 5 bases, with 19 bases sitting between them. It was across several immunoSEQ plates that each subset's genomic DNA was evenly split. DNA at around 200 ng, approximately 30,000 T cell genomes, went into sorted-subset replicate PCRs. Measured with immunoSEQ multiplex PCR; TCRdb has only the in-frame clones, and not every one. The table has around 2.3 million clones, under 97% seen once. The specimen was naive CD4+ T cells sorted from blood. The subset was: CD45RA+ positively selected. This clonotype was obtained from a man younger than 35 in good health. The rearrangement links TRBV5-1 to TRBJ2-7; D may be TRBD1 (6 bases). CDR3 coding DNA: TGCGCCAGCAGCCAACCGACAGGTATGGGGGACGAGCAGTACTTC. It yields the protein CASSQPTGMGDEQYF.